This T cell receptor beta chain emerged from a study of blood T cell repertoires in COVID-19. Study-wide context: T cells, B-cell-depleted T cells, or PBMCs provided the cDNA or gDNA that served as material.

Trimming cost V 4 bases and J 3 bases; bases outside gene matches: 6. CDR3 length: 15 amino acids. Germline CDR1 reads SNHLY; CDR2 reads FYNNEI. Generated by immunoSEQ multiplex PCR, the TCRdb table keeps only in-frame clones and is missing some. The sample lists about 180,000 clones, 65% to 90% seen once, with over 7.5% in the top ten. The clonotype originates from a man aged 45-65 years with active or convalescent COVID-19. This chain joins TRBV2 and TRBJ2-3; 8 nucleotides match TRBD1. Sample: peripheral blood. DNA for the CDR3: TGTGCCAGCAGTGTAACGGGACAGGTGACAGATACGCAGTATTTT. Encoded protein: CASSVTGQVTDTQYF.